A selection of T cell receptor beta chains follows, all from one sample in a study of response to subunit inactivated influenza vaccine. TCRdb fed the RT-PCR reads into MiXCR, producing one record per CDR3 protein. The top ten hold roughly 7.7% of the sample, which has more than 200,000 distinct CDR3 sequences, 9% to 15% seen once. The sample in question was non-naive T cells sorted from PBMCs, obtained around two weeks before vaccination. These receptors were obtained from a man aged 50-60 years who received an inactivated influenza vaccine. CDR3s include the opening cysteine and the closing phenylalanine or tryptophan. The order of the fields is D gene, V gene, clone size, J gene, CDR3 DNA, CDR3 protein. A D gene is named only where the DNA matches it firmly. The listing skips clone size in some rows; elsewhere it reads once, few, many or a size class.

d_call: TRBD2; v_call: TRBV20-1; clone_size: .; j_call: TRBJ2-7; cdr3_nt: TGCAGTGCCGTGGCGGGGGGCAAGTCCTACGAGCAGTACTTC; cdr3_aa: CSAVAGGKSYEQYF
d_call: .; v_call: TRBV4-3; clone_size: .; j_call: TRBJ1-5; cdr3_nt: TGCGCCAGCAGCCTCGGGGCGTGGGATCAGCCCCAGCATTTT; cdr3_aa: CASSLGAWDQPQHF
d_call: TRBD2; v_call: TRBV7-2; clone_size: few; j_call: TRBJ2-5; cdr3_nt: TGTGCCAGCAGCCTGCTCAGGAATAGCGGGGGGGGTGAGACCCAGTACTTC; cdr3_aa: CASSLLRNSGGGETQYF
d_call: .; v_call: TRBV6-5; clone_size: few; j_call: TRBJ2-5; cdr3_nt: TGTGCCAGCAGTTATAATGGGGGCCAAGAGACCCAGTACTTC; cdr3_aa: CASSYNGGQETQYF
d_call: TRBD1; v_call: TRBV20-1; clone_size: few; j_call: TRBJ1-5; cdr3_nt: TGCAGTGCCCAGGACCGAAAGACAGGGGGCAATCAGCCCCAGCATTTT; cdr3_aa: CSAQDRKTGGNQPQHF
d_call: .; v_call: TRBV11-2; clone_size: .; j_call: TRBJ1-1; cdr3_nt: TGTGCCAGCAGCTTAAGGGGGGCCGGCGGCATTGAAGCTTTCTTT; cdr3_aa: CASSLRGAGGIEAFF
d_call: TRBD1; v_call: TRBV4-2; clone_size: many; j_call: TRBJ1-2; cdr3_nt: TGTGCCAGCAGCCTCGGGACAGCTGATGGCTACACCTTC; cdr3_aa: CASSLGTADGYTF
d_call: .; v_call: TRBV18; clone_size: .; j_call: TRBJ2-7; cdr3_nt: TGTGCCAGCTCACCTAGCAGGGTTGACTACGAGCAGTACTTC; cdr3_aa: CASSPSRVDYEQYF
d_call: TRBD1; v_call: TRBV28; clone_size: few; j_call: TRBJ2-5; cdr3_nt: TGTGCCAGCAGTTCTGGGACAGGGGTCAGGGAGACCCAGTACTTC; cdr3_aa: CASSSGTGVRETQYF
d_call: TRBD2; v_call: TRBV7-2; clone_size: few; j_call: TRBJ2-7; cdr3_nt: TGTGCCAGCAGCTTAAGCGGGAGGGCCGGCGAGCAGTACTTC; cdr3_aa: CASSLSGRAGEQYF
d_call: .; v_call: TRBV3-1; clone_size: .; j_call: TRBJ1-4; cdr3_nt: TGTGCCAGCTCACGGGACGTTAATGAAAAACTGTTTTTT; cdr3_aa: CASSRDVNEKLFF
d_call: .; v_call: TRBV7-8; clone_size: .; j_call: TRBJ1-4; cdr3_nt: TGTGCCAGCAGCCCCATGGGGGCGGAAAAACTGTTTTTT; cdr3_aa: CASSPMGAEKLFF
d_call: .; v_call: TRBV5-8; clone_size: few; j_call: TRBJ2-4; cdr3_nt: TGTGCCAGCAGCAAGCAGGAAATAGCCAAAAACATTCAGTACTTC; cdr3_aa: CASSKQEIAKNIQYF
d_call: .; v_call: TRBV5-8; clone_size: .; j_call: TRBJ2-7; cdr3_nt: TGTGCCAGCAGCTTCAGTTTACAGGGACGCCGGTACGAGCAGTACTTC; cdr3_aa: CASSFSLQGRRYEQYF
d_call: TRBD2; v_call: TRBV20-1; clone_size: .; j_call: TRBJ2-3; cdr3_nt: TGCAGTGCTAGAGATGCTAGCGGCATAACCACAGATACGCAGTATTTT; cdr3_aa: CSARDASGITTDTQYF
d_call: TRBD2; v_call: TRBV27; clone_size: once; j_call: TRBJ2-1; cdr3_nt: TGTGCCAGCAGTTTAGTCCTTAGCGGGAGTTCCTACAATGAGCAGTTCTTC; cdr3_aa: CASSLVLSGSSYNEQFF
d_call: .; v_call: TRBV28; clone_size: many; j_call: TRBJ1-5; cdr3_nt: TGTGCCAGCAGCTTAGCCTATCAGCCCCAGCATTTT; cdr3_aa: CASSLAYQPQHF
d_call: TRBD1; v_call: TRBV5-5; clone_size: .; j_call: TRBJ2-7; cdr3_nt: TGTGCCAGCAGCTTAGGACAGGGTTTCGAGCAGTACTTC; cdr3_aa: CASSLGQGFEQYF
d_call: .; v_call: TRBV9; clone_size: .; j_call: TRBJ2-1; cdr3_nt: TGTGCCAGCAGCGTAGGGGGTATGAACAATGAGCAGTTCTTC; cdr3_aa: CASSVGGMNNEQFF
d_call: .; v_call: TRBV12-3/TRBV12-4; clone_size: many; j_call: TRBJ2-2; cdr3_nt: TGTGCCAGCAGCAACAGGGTCATCACCGGGGAGCTGTTTTTT; cdr3_aa: CASSNRVITGELFF
d_call: TRBD1; v_call: TRBV7-8; clone_size: .; j_call: TRBJ1-1; cdr3_nt: TGTGCCAGCAGCTTACGGGACAGGGCGGGAACTGAAGCTTTCTTT; cdr3_aa: CASSLRDRAGTEAFF
d_call: .; v_call: TRBV19; clone_size: .; j_call: TRBJ1-1; cdr3_nt: TGTGCCAGTAGCCAACAGCAGGGGACCACTGAAGCTTTCTTT; cdr3_aa: CASSQQQGTTEAFF
d_call: TRBD2; v_call: TRBV12-3/TRBV12-4; clone_size: many; j_call: TRBJ2-1; cdr3_nt: TGTGCCAGCAGTTTCCGTACTAGCGGGGGGGCCGTTGAGCAGTTCTTC; cdr3_aa: CASSFRTSGGAVEQFF
d_call: .; v_call: TRBV28; clone_size: few; j_call: TRBJ2-3; cdr3_nt: TGTGCCAGCAGTTTACCAGGGGCCAGCACAGATACGCAGTATTTT; cdr3_aa: CASSLPGASTDTQYF
d_call: TRBD2; v_call: TRBV7-2; clone_size: few; j_call: TRBJ2-3; cdr3_nt: TGTGCCAGCAGCTCAGGGGCGGGAGGTTGGAGTACGCAGTATTTT; cdr3_aa: CASSSGAGGWSTQYF
d_call: .; v_call: TRBV6-2/TRBV6-3; clone_size: few; j_call: TRBJ2-1; cdr3_nt: TGTGCCAGCAGTTACTCAAGCGGTGATTTTTACAATGAGCAGTTCTTC; cdr3_aa: CASSYSSGDFYNEQFF
d_call: .; v_call: TRBV4-2; clone_size: few; j_call: TRBJ2-6; cdr3_nt: TGTGCCAGCAGCCAAGAGCTACGGCCAACCGGGGCCAACGTCCTGACTTTC; cdr3_aa: CASSQELRPTGANVLTF
d_call: TRBD1; v_call: TRBV5-6; clone_size: few; j_call: TRBJ2-1; cdr3_nt: TGTGCCAGCAGCTACGGGACAGCTAATGAGCAGTTCTTC; cdr3_aa: CASSYGTANEQFF
d_call: .; v_call: TRBV11-1; clone_size: .; j_call: TRBJ1-5; cdr3_nt: TGTGCCAGCAGTCCATCCCTGTTACAGGGTTGGGGCAATCAGCCCCAGCATTTT; cdr3_aa: CASSPSLLQGWGNQPQHF
d_call: .; v_call: TRBV28; clone_size: many; j_call: TRBJ2-3; cdr3_nt: TGTGCCAGCAGTTTAGGTAGGACAGCTCTGATGGGGCGGACGCAGTATTTT; cdr3_aa: CASSLGRTALMGRTQYF
d_call: .; v_call: TRBV5-5; clone_size: few; j_call: TRBJ2-4; cdr3_nt: TGTGCCAGCAGCCCCGGGGCAGTAGCCAAAAACATTCAGTACTTC; cdr3_aa: CASSPGAVAKNIQYF
d_call: TRBD1; v_call: TRBV10-3; clone_size: few; j_call: TRBJ2-1; cdr3_nt: TGTGCCATCAGTGAGAATGGACAGGGCTTCAATCAGTTCTTC; cdr3_aa: CAISENGQGFNQFF
d_call: .; v_call: TRBV3-1; clone_size: few; j_call: TRBJ2-2; cdr3_nt: TGTGCCAGCAGCCAAGTCCCGAACACCGGGGAGCTGTTTTTT; cdr3_aa: CASSQVPNTGELFF
d_call: .; v_call: TRBV9; clone_size: .; j_call: TRBJ2-1; cdr3_nt: TGTGCCAGCAGCGTCCGGGCCACAGTCCCCAGGAATGAGCAGTTCTTC; cdr3_aa: CASSVRATVPRNEQFF
d_call: TRBD2; v_call: TRBV28; clone_size: few; j_call: TRBJ2-7; cdr3_nt: TGTGCCAGCAGTTCCCTAGGGCGGGGGGCCTACGAGCAGTACTTC; cdr3_aa: CASSSLGRGAYEQYF
d_call: .; v_call: TRBV27; clone_size: .; j_call: TRBJ2-3; cdr3_nt: TGTGCCAGCAGTTTATCTGCTAGTTTGGGAGATACGCAGTATTTT; cdr3_aa: CASSLSASLGDTQYF
d_call: TRBD2; v_call: TRBV7-8; clone_size: few; j_call: TRBJ2-1; cdr3_nt: TGTGCCAGCAGCTTAGCCCCGGGACTAGCCACACGGGGGGAGCAGTTCTTC; cdr3_aa: CASSLAPGLATRGEQFF
d_call: TRBD1; v_call: TRBV27; clone_size: .; j_call: TRBJ2-7; cdr3_nt: TGTGCCAGCAGTTTAACAGCCCGGTACAGGGGCTCCTACGAGCAGTACTTC; cdr3_aa: CASSLTARYRGSYEQYF
d_call: TRBD1; v_call: TRBV6-1; clone_size: .; j_call: TRBJ1-2; cdr3_nt: TGTGCCAGCAGTACGACAGGGGGACAAGGCTACACCTTC; cdr3_aa: CASSTTGGQGYTF
d_call: TRBD1; v_call: TRBV5-1; clone_size: many; j_call: TRBJ2-2; cdr3_nt: TGCGCCAGCAGCCCGGGACAGGGGGCCCTTCCCACCGGGGAGCTGTTTTTT; cdr3_aa: CASSPGQGALPTGELFF
d_call: TRBD2; v_call: TRBV24-1; clone_size: many; j_call: TRBJ2-2; cdr3_nt: TGTGCCACCAGTGATTGGACTAGCGGGAGGGCCGGGGAGCTGTTTTTT; cdr3_aa: CATSDWTSGRAGELFF
d_call: .; v_call: TRBV20-1; clone_size: .; j_call: TRBJ1-6; cdr3_nt: TGCAGTGCTACGCTCGGAGGTTTCGGGCCCCTCCACTTT; cdr3_aa: CSATLGGFGPLHF
d_call: TRBD1; v_call: TRBV7-2; clone_size: few; j_call: TRBJ2-1; cdr3_nt: TGTGCCAGCAGCCCCAGGGGGAACCCTCCGAATGAGCAGTTCTTC; cdr3_aa: CASSPRGNPPNEQFF
d_call: .; v_call: TRBV7-2; clone_size: few; j_call: TRBJ2-3; cdr3_nt: TGTGCCAGCAGCTCTTGGGCCCAGAGCACAGATACGCAGTATTTT; cdr3_aa: CASSSWAQSTDTQYF
d_call: TRBD1; v_call: TRBV7-2; clone_size: few; j_call: TRBJ1-5; cdr3_nt: TGTGCCAGCAGCCCCCAGCCTCAGGGGGGCAATCAGCCCCAGCATTTT; cdr3_aa: CASSPQPQGGNQPQHF
d_call: TRBD2; v_call: TRBV20-1; clone_size: few; j_call: TRBJ2-5; cdr3_nt: TGCAGTGCTAGAGATGGGACTAGCCATCAAGAGACCCAGTACTTC; cdr3_aa: CSARDGTSHQETQYF
d_call: TRBD1; v_call: TRBV12-3/TRBV12-4; clone_size: .; j_call: TRBJ1-1; cdr3_nt: TGTGCCAGCAGTTTGAGACAGGGAGGAGATCCCGGTGAAGCTTTCTTT; cdr3_aa: CASSLRQGGDPGEAFF
d_call: TRBD2; v_call: TRBV4-1; clone_size: .; j_call: TRBJ2-1; cdr3_nt: TGCGCCAGCAGCCATGTGATCGGGGGGAGCTCCTACAATGAGCAGTTCTTC; cdr3_aa: CASSHVIGGSSYNEQFF
d_call: .; v_call: TRBV7-2; clone_size: many; j_call: TRBJ1-5; cdr3_nt: TGTGCCAGCAGCTTATCTGGGGTCGGTCAGCCCCAGCATTTT; cdr3_aa: CASSLSGVGQPQHF
d_call: .; v_call: TRBV6-2/TRBV6-3; clone_size: few; j_call: TRBJ1-1; cdr3_nt: TGTGCCAGCAGGCCCCCCCTTGGGGGCCTCCCGAACACTGAAGCTTTCTTT; cdr3_aa: CASRPPLGGLPNTEAFF
d_call: TRBD2; v_call: TRBV7-2; clone_size: many; j_call: TRBJ2-3; cdr3_nt: TGTGCCAGCAGCCCCAGCGGGGGGAGACGAGATACGCAGTATTTT; cdr3_aa: CASSPSGGRRDTQYF
d_call: TRBD2; v_call: TRBV20-1; clone_size: .; j_call: TRBJ2-2; cdr3_nt: TGCAGTGCTATGGGCGGCGGGGGGGCCTACACCGGGGAGCTGTTTTTT; cdr3_aa: CSAMGGGGAYTGELFF
d_call: .; v_call: TRBV7-9; clone_size: few; j_call: TRBJ2-3; cdr3_nt: TGTGCCAGCAGCTTAGGGAGTCTTTCGATCTCAGATACGCAGTATTTT; cdr3_aa: CASSLGSLSISDTQYF
d_call: .; v_call: TRBV10-3; clone_size: many; j_call: TRBJ2-7; cdr3_nt: TGTGCCATCAGTGAGTGGAGGGATGGCTACGAGCAGTACTTC; cdr3_aa: CAISEWRDGYEQYF
d_call: TRBD2; v_call: TRBV6-2/TRBV6-3; clone_size: few; j_call: TRBJ2-7; cdr3_nt: TGTGCCAGCAGAGGACTAGCGGGAACCTACGAGCAGTACTTC; cdr3_aa: CASRGLAGTYEQYF